This TCR beta chain is drawn from a study of T cell repertoires in cytomegalovirus infection. Study overall: Use of recently identified HLA-C-restricted and well-studied HLA-B-restricted CMV epitopes was part of the study. It was the public TCR beta signatures that indicated both CMV infection and matching HLA type.

The germline CDR1 and CDR2 sequences are DFQATT and SNEGSKA (reference sequence). Trimming pared 0 bases from V and 8 bases from J, leaving 14 bases between. The CDR3 is made up of 14 amino acids. The study's findings and limits: The ex vivo response was dominated by HLA-C-restricted CMV-specific TCR beta clonotypes. Individuals carrying CMV plus the relevant HLA were identified by cumulative frequency of public TCR beta families.

Via MiXCR, TCRdb re-called the reads, giving one row per CDR3 protein. The sample includes approximately 910,000 distinct CDR3 sequences, less than 35% of them seen just once. For this clonotype: As yet, its antigen is unknown.

The genes are TRBV20-1 and TRBJ2-1; the D is unclear. The material sequenced was cultured CD8+ T cells from PBMCs, taken from culture after CMV antigen stimulation. This sequence was found in a human donor in good health (CMV status not recorded). Some clones in this sample may be carry-over from other donors' samples. Written as DNA, the CDR3 is TGCAGTGCTAGAGATTCGGATTTCAACGATGAGCAGTTCTTC. This encodes CSARDSDFNDEQFF.